These 26 T cell receptor beta chains share one sample of origin, sequenced in a study of blood T cell repertoires in COVID-19. The table came from immunoSEQ multiplex PCR; TCRdb's copy has only in-frame clones and leaves some out. The sample lists approximately 94,000 clones, about 90% seen once, with around 4% in the top ten. The sequenced material came from peripheral blood. Source of these receptors: a woman aged 50 to 65 in a cohort sampled during active COVID-19.

The rearrangement links TRBV5-1 to TRBJ2-7; 14 bases line up with TRBD2. The V gene end was trimmed by 7 bases and the J gene end by 1 base; junction bases not matched to a gene: 1. The CDR3 length is 14 residues. Germline CDR1 SGHRS, CDR2 YFSETQ. CDR3 protein: CASRLAGGSYEQYF. CDR3 DNA: TGCGCCAGCCGACTAGCGGGAGGGTCCTACGAGCAGTACTTC.

V is TRBV18 and J is TRBJ1-5; 7 nucleotides line up with TRBD1. V lost 3 bases to trimming and J lost 6 bases; unmatched junction nucleotides: 17. The CDR3 runs to 18 residues. Germline lookup yields CDR1 KGHSH and CDR2 LQKENI. The CDR3 here is CASSPFPITGAESQPQHF. CDR3 bases: TGTGCCAGCTCACCCTTTCCCATTACAGGGGCTGAGAGTCAGCCCCAGCATTTT.

The chain couples TRBV5-1 to TRBJ2-7; the match to TRBD2 covers 7 bases. Looked up from germline, CDR1 is SGHRS and CDR2 is YFSETQ. V shed 5 bases and J 0 bases; nucleotides not matched to a gene: 2. This CDR3 has 13 residues. CDR3 amino acids: CASRGGISYEQYF. As DNA, the CDR3 is TGCGCCAGCAGGGGAGGGATCTCCTACGAGCAGTACTTC.

This sequence joins TRBV7-3 and TRBJ2-2; a weak D match, TRBD1 (5 bases). CDR3 length: 14 residues. V gave up 4 bases and J gave up 3 bases, with 9 bases separating them. In germline, CDR1 is SGHTA, CDR2 FQGTGA. CDR3 sequence reads: CASSSTGYTGELFF. CDR3 nucleotide sequence: TGTGCCAGCAGCTCCACAGGCTACACCGGGGAGCTGTTTTTT.

The chain carries TRBV19 and TRBJ2-7; 7 bases line up with TRBD1. V lost 8 bases to trimming and J lost 4 bases; unmatched junction nucleotides: 8. This CDR3 comprises 13 residues. The germline gives CDR1 LNHDA, CDR2 SQIVND (reference sequence). Written as DNA, the CDR3 is TGTGCCAGTGGGGGACAGACGATATACGAGCAGTACTTC. Protein: CASGGQTIYEQYF.

This chain uses TRBV5-1 with TRBJ1-6, with 7 bases fitting TRBD1. With 4 bases clipped from V and 16 bases from J, the junction kept 14 bases outside the gene matches. Germline values: CDR1 SGHRS, CDR2 YFSETQ. This CDR3 has 14 residues. CDR3 nucleotides: TGCGCCAGCAGCCTGGGGGACAGCTCCTCTTATCTCCACTTT. The encoded protein is CASSLGDSSSYLHF.

The V gene is TRBV29-1, the J gene TRBJ1-1; unclear D gene. Looked up from germline, CDR1 is SQVTM and CDR2 is ANQGSEA. V was cut by 7 bases and J by 3 bases, with 18 bases left in between. This CDR3 is built from 14 residues. CDR3: CSAAARTWDTEAFF. The CDR3 region has the DNA TGCAGCGCCGCGGCGAGGACTTGGGACACTGAAGCTTTCTTT.

The chain is built from TRBV5-1 and TRBJ2-5; D perhaps matches TRBD2 (7 bases). CDR3 length: 15 amino acids. V gave up 1 base and J gave up 2 bases, with 12 bases separating them. Germline assignment: CDR1 SGHRS and CDR2 YFSETQ. CDR3: CASSLLGGEQETQYF. The CDR3 bases are TGCGCCAGCAGCTTGTTAGGGGGGGAACAAGAGACCCAGTACTTC. The full variable domain, in which reference TRBV5-1 and TRBJ2-5 provide the parts outside the CDR3, is KAGVTQTPRYLIKTRGQQVTLSCSPISGHRSVSWYQQTPGQGLQFLFEYFSETQRNKGNFPGRFSGRQFSNSRSEMNVSTLELGDSALYLCASSLLGGEQETQYFGPGTRLLVL.

The V and J genes are TRBV28 and TRBJ2-7; 10 bases fit TRBD2. Germline V gene data show CDR1 as MDHEN and CDR2 as SYDVKM. The CDR3 is made up of 14 amino acids. With V trimmed by 6 bases and J by 3 bases, 5 bases remained unmatched. The CDR3 DNA sequence: TGTGCCAGCAGGACCGGGACTAGCGTCTACGAGCAGTACTTC. Its translation is CASRTGTSVYEQYF.

The rearrangement links TRBV7-9 to TRBJ2-7; 9 positions agree with TRBD1. The CDR3 sequence is 15 residues long. With 5 bases clipped from V and 3 bases from J, the junction kept 8 bases outside the gene matches. Germline assignment: CDR1 SEHNR and CDR2 FQNEAQ (reference sequence). The CDR3 sequence is CASSPSGTGFYEQYF. Written as DNA, the CDR3 is TGTGCCAGCAGCCCCTCAGGGACAGGGTTCTACGAGCAGTACTTC.

This rearrangement joins TRBV12-5 to TRBJ2-7; 10 bases match TRBD1. Germline V gene lookup returns CDR1 LGHNT and CDR2 FRNRAP. This CDR3 region has 16 residues. J was trimmed by 4 bases and V by 6 bases; bases with no gene match: 12. CDR3 DNA: TGTGCTAGTGGGTCTCTGGCCGGGACAGGGGCTTACGAGCAGTACTTC. Protein: CASGSLAGTGAYEQYF.

To note about this clone: Other DNA sequences in the same sample also yield this CDR3. J is TRBJ1-2 and V is TRBV6-5, with no clear D. Per germline, CDR1 MNHEY and CDR2 SVGAGI. The CDR3 is made up of 13 amino acids. The V end was cut by 2 bases, the J end by 2 bases, with 6 bases between. In nucleotides, the CDR3 is TGTGCCAGCAGTTACGGAGAAAACTATGGCTACACCTTC. It codes for CASSYGENYGYTF.

The chain couples TRBV10-2 to TRBJ1-2; 7 positions agree with TRBD1. J was trimmed by 3 bases and V by 7 bases; bases with no gene match: 11. CDR1 is WSHSY and CDR2 is SAAADI in the germline V gene. This CDR3 has 15 residues. The CDR3 here is CASKERDSSDYGYTF. As DNA, the CDR3 is TGCGCCAGCAAAGAAAGGGACAGTTCCGACTATGGCTACACCTTC.

This clone was seen only a few times. The CDR3 coding sequence is TGTGCCAGCAGCTTTTTCCCAGAAAATCAGCCCCAGCATTTT. Translating it yields CASSFFPENQPQHF. V is TRBV5-5 and J is TRBJ1-5; no definite D call. Germline values: CDR1 SGHKS, CDR2 YYEKEE (reference sequence). The CDR3 runs 14 residues. V was pared by 2 bases and J by 4 bases, with 10 bases between.

The gene calls are TRBV5-4 and TRBJ2-7; 8 nucleotides agree with TRBD1. CDR3 length equals 14 residues. Germline lookup yields CDR1 SGHNT and CDR2 YYREEE (reference sequence). Germline trimming cut 2 bases from V and 6 bases from J; bases unmatched to any gene: 7. CDR3 coding DNA: TGTGCCAGCAGCTTCGGGGACAGGCCTTTCGAGCAGTACTTC. Amino acids: CASSFGDRPFEQYF.

The rearrangement joins TRBV9 to TRBJ2-2; perhaps TRBD1 as D (6 bases). The V and J ends lost 0 bases and 5 bases respectively, with 14 bases between them. The CDR3 contains 16 residues. Per the germline V gene, CDR1 is SGDLS and CDR2 is YYNGEE. The CDR3 DNA reads as TGTGCCAGCAGCGTAGCTTTTCAGGGGCAAACCGGGGAGCTGTTTTTT. Encoded protein: CASSVAFQGQTGELFF.

CDR3 amino acids: CASSFPGIGGYTF. In DNA form, the CDR3 reads TGTGCCAGCAGTTTTCCGGGGATCGGTGGCTACACCTTC. The chain links TRBV12-3 or TRBV12-4 to TRBJ1-2; no clear D gene. Trimming pared 3 bases from V and 7 bases from J, leaving 12 bases between. This CDR3 spans 13 amino acids.

The V call is TRBV28, the J call TRBJ1-2; tentative D call: TRBD1 (6 bases). Germline lookup yields CDR1 MDHEN and CDR2 SYDVKM. The length of the CDR3 is 13 residues. V shed 10 bases and J shed 4 bases, with 16 bases lying between them. The CDR3 DNA is TGTGCCACCCCGGGACAATTTCCCTATGGCTACACCTTC. This gives the protein CATPGQFPYGYTF.

The CDR3 DNA follows: TGCAGCGTTGAAAAAGACAGTCGGCGTGAAGCTTTCTTT. Translating it yields CSVEKDSRREAFF. J is TRBJ1-1 and V is TRBV29-1; TRBD1 is a possible D gene (5 bases). Germline V gene data show CDR1 as SQVTM and CDR2 as ANQGSEA. V shed 2 bases and J shed 7 bases, with 14 bases lying between them. The CDR3 is 13 amino acids. Complete variable domain (other parts from reference TRBV29-1 and TRBJ1-1): SAVISQKPSRDICQRGTSLTIQCQVDSQVTMMFWYRQQPGQSLTLIATANQGSEATYESGFVIDKFPISRPNLTFSTLTVSNMSPEDSSIYLCSVEKDSRREAFFGQGTRLTVV.

Here the CDR3 reads CASSLETGTAFF. In DNA form, the CDR3 reads TGTGCCAGCAGCCTAGAAACAGGGACGGCTTTCTTT. The chain uses TRBV7-8 and TRBJ1-1; weak D call: TRBD1 (6 bases). The CDR3 loop spans 12 amino acids. Germline CDR1 is SGHVS and CDR2 is FQNEAQ. V lost 5 bases to trimming and J lost 11 bases, with 15 bases between them.

The rearrangement joins TRBV19 to TRBJ2-7, with 7 bases fitting TRBD2. This CDR3 has 12 residues. The germline V gene has CDR1 LNHDA and CDR2 SQIVND (reference sequence). The J segment lost 7 bases and the V segment lost 3 bases, leaving 3 bases of the junction unmatched. Here the CDR3 reads CASSMREREQYF. The CDR3 DNA reads TGTGCCAGTAGTATGCGGGAGCGGGAGCAGTACTTC.

The chain has TRBV5-1 and TRBJ2-3; the match to TRBD2 covers 7 bases. Trimming removed 0 bases from V and 5 bases from J; junction bases left unmatched: 9. CDR3 length equals 16 residues. Germline V gene lookup returns CDR1 SGHRS and CDR2 YFSETQ. The CDR3 loop reads CASSLESSGDGDTQYF. Here the CDR3 DNA reads TGCGCCAGCAGCTTGGAATCCAGCGGGGATGGAGATACGCAGTATTTT.

The rearrangement links TRBV30 to TRBJ2-7, with TRBD2 matching 13 bases. Trimming took 6 bases from V and 4 from J; bases not matched to a gene: 3. The CDR3 consists of 13 residues. Germline CDR1 is GTSNPN and CDR2 is SVGIG (reference sequence). The CDR3 loop reads CACRGLAGYEQYF. CDR3 nucleotide sequence: TGTGCCTGCCGGGGACTAGCGGGATACGAGCAGTACTTC.

This clone occurred once. V and J are TRBV5-1 and TRBJ2-5; 13 nucleotides align to TRBD2. Germline-derived CDR1 and CDR2 are SGHRS and YFSETQ. With V trimmed by 4 bases and J by 1 base, 4 bases remained unmatched. This CDR3 contains 16 residues. The CDR3 DNA is TGCGCCAGCAGCCCAGGGACTAGCGGGATCCAAGAGACCCAGTACTTC. This encodes CASSPGTSGIQETQYF.

This chain joins TRBV3-1 (or the pseudogene TRBV3-2) and TRBJ2-1, with TRBD2 matching over 16 bases. V lost 6 bases, J lost 10 bases, and 6 bases stayed unmatched. The germline gives CDR1 LGHDT, CDR2 YNNKEL (reference sequence). The CDR3 covers 15 residues. The CDR3 spells CASSQGLAGGIEQFF. The CDR3 region has the DNA TGTGCCAGCAGTCAGGGACTAGCGGGGGGGATCGAGCAGTTCTTC.

The chain carries TRBV18 and TRBJ2-3; 8 bases are a match to TRBD2. The CDR3 has 16 amino acids. V lost 2 bases and J lost 3; bases outside the gene matches: 7. Germline V CDR1 and CDR2: KGHSH, LQKENI. The CDR3 region is CASSPMRSGSTDTQYF. CDR3 DNA sequence: TGTGCCAGCTCACCAATGAGGAGCGGGAGTACAGATACGCAGTATTTT.